This T cell receptor beta chain comes out of a study of blood T cell repertoires in COVID-19. In the authors' workflow: Quantification of nucleated cells was approximated via reference gene primer amplification. Sequenced by immunoSEQ multiplex PCR; TCRdb stores in-frame clones only, minus some. The V and J calls and clone size were taken over from that table, and D and trimming were inferred from the DNA. The sample includes roughly 200,000 clones, over 75% seen only once; the top ten take 9.5% to 12%. The CDR3 length is 15 residues. With 0 bases removed from V and 8 bases from J, the gap between germline ends came to 16 bases. Germline CDR1 and CDR2: LGHNA and YSLEER.

Sequenced: peripheral blood. The receptor's source is a human donor with active or convalescent COVID-19. The donor label of this sample is uncertain. The chain is built from TRBV4-3 and TRBJ1-2; D uncertain. CDR3: CASSQEGFSSGGYTF. The CDR3 DNA is TGCGCCAGCAGCCAAGAGGGCTTTTCGAGTGGAGGCTACACCTTC.